This entry features one TCR beta chain sequence. The antigen is undetermined. Noted time point: baseline, week 1 (first vaccination visit). Noted treatment: pre-vaccination baseline after standard-of-care therapy. The donors' diagnosis was new WHO grade 3 or 4 astrocytoma that was IDH1-mutant and ATRX-lost. The data were taken from a study of a mutant IDH1 vaccine in newly diagnosed glioma. Turning to the study itself: Of treated patients, about 60% were men and about 38% women, averaging around 39 years. Findings and caveats of the study: Pseudoprogression showed no apparent link to changes in top peripheral T cell clonotypes.

The assay was immunoSEQ multiplex PCR, and TCRdb's table has in-frame clones only and misses some. This table holds approximately 100,000 clones, 70% to 90% found once. V lost 0 bases, J lost 4 bases, and 12 bases lay in between. The CDR3 runs to 16 residues. Germline CDR1 is KGHSH and CDR2 is LQKENI. The rearrangement links TRBV18 to TRBJ2-2; D is tentatively TRBD1 or TRBD2 (5 bases each). Material: PBMCs, obtained from a glioma patient treated with radiotherapy, temozolomide or both. The receptor's source is a woman in her forties or fifties with glioma. This CDR3 is CASSPPQGRSTGELFF. In DNA form, the CDR3 reads TGTGCCAGCTCACCACCCCAGGGACGGAGCACCGGGGAGCTGTTTTTT.